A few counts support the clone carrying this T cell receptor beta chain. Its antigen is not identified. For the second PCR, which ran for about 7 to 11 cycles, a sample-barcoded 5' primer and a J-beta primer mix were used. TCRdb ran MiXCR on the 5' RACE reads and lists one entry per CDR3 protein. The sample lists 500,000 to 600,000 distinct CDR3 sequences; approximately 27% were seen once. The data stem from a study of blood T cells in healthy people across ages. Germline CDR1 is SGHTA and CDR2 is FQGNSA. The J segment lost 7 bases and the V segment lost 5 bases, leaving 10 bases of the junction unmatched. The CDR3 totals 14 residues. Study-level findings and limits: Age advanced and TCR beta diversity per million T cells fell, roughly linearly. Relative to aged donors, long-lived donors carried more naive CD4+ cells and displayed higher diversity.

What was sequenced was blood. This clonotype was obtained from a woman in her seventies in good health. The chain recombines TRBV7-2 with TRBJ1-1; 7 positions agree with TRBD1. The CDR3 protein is CASSRDRALNEAFF. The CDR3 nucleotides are TGTGCCAGCAGCCGCGACAGGGCGCTTAATGAAGCTTTCTTT.